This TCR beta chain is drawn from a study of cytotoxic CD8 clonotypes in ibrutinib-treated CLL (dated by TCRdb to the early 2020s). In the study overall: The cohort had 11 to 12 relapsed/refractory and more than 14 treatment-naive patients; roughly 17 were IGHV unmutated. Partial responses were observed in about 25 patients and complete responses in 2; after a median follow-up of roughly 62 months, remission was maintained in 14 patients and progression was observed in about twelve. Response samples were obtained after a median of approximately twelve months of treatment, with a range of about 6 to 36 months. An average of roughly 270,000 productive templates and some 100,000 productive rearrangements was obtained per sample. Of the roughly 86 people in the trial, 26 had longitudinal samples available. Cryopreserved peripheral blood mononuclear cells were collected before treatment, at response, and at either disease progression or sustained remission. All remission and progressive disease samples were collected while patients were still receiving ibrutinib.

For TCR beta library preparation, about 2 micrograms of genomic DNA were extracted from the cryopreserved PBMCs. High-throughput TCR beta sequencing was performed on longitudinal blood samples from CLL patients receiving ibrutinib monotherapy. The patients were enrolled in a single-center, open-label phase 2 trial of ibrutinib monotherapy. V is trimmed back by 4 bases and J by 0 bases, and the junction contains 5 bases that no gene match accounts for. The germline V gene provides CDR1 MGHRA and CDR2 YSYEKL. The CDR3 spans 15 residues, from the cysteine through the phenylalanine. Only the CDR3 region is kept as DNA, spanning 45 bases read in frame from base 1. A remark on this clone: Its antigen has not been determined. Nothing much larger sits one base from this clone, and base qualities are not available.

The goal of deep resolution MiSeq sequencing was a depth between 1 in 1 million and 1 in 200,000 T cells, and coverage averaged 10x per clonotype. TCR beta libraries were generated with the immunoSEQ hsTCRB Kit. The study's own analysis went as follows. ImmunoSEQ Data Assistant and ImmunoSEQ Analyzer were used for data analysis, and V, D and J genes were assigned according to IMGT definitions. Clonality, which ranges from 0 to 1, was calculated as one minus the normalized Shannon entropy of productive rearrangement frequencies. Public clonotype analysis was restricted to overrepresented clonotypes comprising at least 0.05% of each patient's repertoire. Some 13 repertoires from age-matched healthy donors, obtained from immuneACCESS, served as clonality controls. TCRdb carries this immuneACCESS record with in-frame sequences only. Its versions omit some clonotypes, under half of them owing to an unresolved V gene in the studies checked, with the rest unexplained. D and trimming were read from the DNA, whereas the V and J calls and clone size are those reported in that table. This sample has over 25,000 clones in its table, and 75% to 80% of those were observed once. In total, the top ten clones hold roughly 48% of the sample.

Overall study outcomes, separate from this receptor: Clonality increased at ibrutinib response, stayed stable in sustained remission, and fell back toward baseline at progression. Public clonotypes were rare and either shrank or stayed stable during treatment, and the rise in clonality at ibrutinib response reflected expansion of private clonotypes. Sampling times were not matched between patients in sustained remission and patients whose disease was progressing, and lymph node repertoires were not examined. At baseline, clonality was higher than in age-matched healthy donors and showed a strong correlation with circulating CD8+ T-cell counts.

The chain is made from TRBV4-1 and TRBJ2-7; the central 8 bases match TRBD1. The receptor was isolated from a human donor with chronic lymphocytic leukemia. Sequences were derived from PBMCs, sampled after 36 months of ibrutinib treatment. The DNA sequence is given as TGCGCCAGCAGCCTCCCTGGACAGGGCTCCTACGAGCAGTACTTC. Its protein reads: CASSLPGQGSYEQYF.